This T cell receptor beta chain was retrieved from a study of blood T cell repertoires in COVID-19. Overall study: From T cells, B-cell-depleted T cells, or PBMCs came the material, which was cDNA or gDNA.

Data came from immunoSEQ multiplex PCR; TCRdb stores just in-frame clones and leaves some out. The sample holds roughly 140,000 clones; about 89% are singletons and the top ten take around 11%. Recruitment covered about two dozen US areas and drew participants whose ages spanned 18 to 89 years. Recovered status in Cohort 3 required two negative PCRs, clearance, or symptom resolution. Sample: PBMCs or T cells enriched from blood (not recorded which). This sequence originates from a man aged 55 to 70 who had recovered from COVID-19.

The CDR3 nucleotides are TGTGCCAGTAGTCTCCGGGGACAGAGCGGAGCTTTCTTT. This translates into CASSLRGQSGAFF. The rearrangement uses TRBV19 and TRBJ1-1, with TRBD1 matching 7 bases. This CDR3 contains 13 residues. Germline loops: CDR1 LNHDA, CDR2 SQIVND (reference sequence). V lost 5 bases to trimming and J lost 10 bases; unmatched junction nucleotides: 10.